Below are 24 T cell receptor beta chains sequenced from a single sample in a study of vaccination and CD4 T cells after COVID-19. Sequencing of DNA taken from cultured CD4+ T cells relied on the Oncomine TCR Beta short-read assay. TCRdb analysed the PCR reads with MiXCR anew, one entry per CDR3 protein. The table shows approximately 17,000 distinct CDR3 sequences, with more than 55% occurring only once. These receptors are not linked to any known antigen. The treatment denotes: approximately 11-day PBMC culture with coronavirus spike peptide pools or control peptides (ViraFEST assay). Sequencing was carried out using CD4+ T cells from blood, cultured in vitro. These TCRs come from a human donor who had recovered from COVID-19.

The rearrangement links TRBV4-1 to TRBJ1-5; D unresolved. Germline V gives CDR1 MGHRA, CDR2 YSYEKL. The CDR3 has 17 amino acids. Trimming took 0 bases from V and 2 from J, leaving 14 bases between them. CDR3 in amino acids: CASSQDPAGSGNQPQHF. The DNA of the CDR3 is TGCGCCAGCAGCCAAGACCCAGCGGGTTCGGGCAATCAGCCCCAGCATTTT.

The sample holds one count of this clonotype. The chain has TRBV6-2 or TRBV6-3 and TRBJ2-3; tentative D call: TRBD2 (6 bases). The CDR3 runs 16 residues. V was shortened by 6 bases and J by 0 bases, with 16 bases between the two germline ends. Germline V gene sequence: CDR1 MNHEY, CDR2 SVGEGT. The CDR3 DNA is TGTGCCAGCAGCTCGGGACTGTCGGCTAGCACAGATACGCAGTATTTT. Translating it yields CASSSGLSASTDTQYF.

The CDR3 here is CASSWEGDTEAFF. The CDR3 DNA is TGTGCCAGCAGCTGGGAGGGAGACACTGAAGCTTTCTTT. The chain links TRBV7-9 to TRBJ1-1, with D hard to call. The CDR3 length is 13 residues. Germline-derived CDR1 and CDR2 are SEHNR and FQNEAQ (reference sequence). Trimming took 4 bases from V and 3 from J, leaving 9 bases between them.

There are a few counts of this clonotype. This chain uses TRBV19 with TRBJ2-4; D is unresolved. CDR3 length equals 15 residues. V was clipped by 5 bases and J by 1 base, with 12 bases between them. Germline assignment: CDR1 LNHDA and CDR2 SQIVND (reference sequence). The CDR3 loop is CASSSLRLAKNIQYF. CDR3 DNA sequence: TGTGCCAGTAGTTCCCTACGGCTGGCCAAAAACATTCAGTACTTC.

The chain is built from TRBV20-1 and TRBJ2-2; TRBD2 matches 13 bases. The J segment lost 6 bases and the V segment lost 4 bases, leaving 2 bases of the junction unmatched. Germline V gene sequence: CDR1 DFQATT, CDR2 SNEGSKA (reference sequence). This CDR3 contains 14 residues. In DNA form, the CDR3 reads TGCAGTGCTATACTAGCGGGAGGGTCCGGGGAGCTGTTTTTT. This encodes CSAILAGGSGELFF.

V is TRBV10-1 and J is TRBJ1-5; D might be TRBD1 (5 bases). CDR3 length: 13 amino acids. Germline-derived CDR1 and CDR2 are WNHNN and SYGVQD (reference sequence). Between the trimmed V and J ends, which lost 6 bases and 4 bases, there was a span of 10 bases. The CDR3 reads CASSPGGNQPQHF. Written as DNA, the CDR3 is TGCGCCAGCAGCCCCGGGGGAAATCAGCCCCAGCATTTT.

The chain has TRBV7-2 and TRBJ2-1; TRBD2 matches at 10 bases. The V segment lost 7 bases and the J segment 4 bases; nucleotides outside the gene matches: 16. The CDR3 length is 18 residues. Germline assignment: CDR1 SGHTA and CDR2 FQGNSA. The CDR3 nucleotides are TGTGCCAGCAACCTATCCGGGGGGCTAGCGGGGGTATACAATGAGCAGTTCTTC. Encoded protein: CASNLSGGLAGVYNEQFF. The full variable domain, rest sourced from reference TRBV7-2 and TRBJ2-1, is GAGVSQSPSNKVTEKGKDVELRCDPISGHTALYWYRQSLGQGLEFLIYFQGNSAPDKSGLPSDRFSAERTGGSVSTLTIQRTQQEDSAVYLCASNLSGGLAGVYNEQFFGPGTRLTVL.

In this sample, this clonotype turned up a few times. The genes are TRBV20-1 and TRBJ2-5, with TRBD1 identical over 8 bases. CDR3 length equals 14 residues. Germline V gives CDR1 DFQATT, CDR2 SNEGSKA (reference sequence). Losses at the gene ends were 5 bases for V and 5 bases for J; bases not matched to a gene: 10. The CDR3 DNA is TGCAGTGCTGGCCGTAAGGACAGGGCGGAGACCCAGTACTTC. This translates into CSAGRKDRAETQYF.

V gene TRBV18 combines with J gene TRBJ1-2, with TRBD1 matching 8 bases. This CDR3 is 15 amino acids long. The J segment lost 1 base and the V segment lost 3 bases, leaving 4 bases of the junction unmatched. Per the germline V gene, CDR1 is KGHSH and CDR2 is LQKENI. Here the CDR3 reads CASSPQTGGNYGYTF. Here the CDR3 DNA reads TGTGCCAGCTCACCTCAAACAGGGGGTAACTATGGCTACACCTTC.

This clonotype turned up a few times. The chain links TRBV19 to TRBJ1-2, with TRBD1 as a possible D gene (6 bases). CDR3 length: 14 residues. The germline V and J ends were trimmed by 7 bases and 0 bases, with 12 bases remaining between them. CDR1 is LNHDA, CDR2 SQIVND, per germline (reference sequence). In DNA, the CDR3 is TGTGCCAGTAAGCAGGGGCAATCTAACTATGGCTACACCTTC. Amino acids: CASKQGQSNYGYTF.

The genes are TRBV10-3 and TRBJ2-3, with D perhaps TRBD1 (5 bases). Germline-derived CDR1 and CDR2 are ENHRY and SYGVKD. CDR3 size: 14 residues. The ends were cut back, 6 bases at V and 0 bases at J, with 10 bases in the middle. CDR3 nucleotide sequence: TGTGCCATCAGCTTAGGGGTTAGCACAGATACGCAGTATTTT. Protein: CAISLGVSTDTQYF.

The chain combines TRBV20-1 with TRBJ1-2; D might be TRBD1 (5 bases). CDR1 is DFQATT and CDR2 is SNEGSKA in the germline V gene (reference sequence). Trimming stripped 6 bases from V and 8 bases from J, with 22 bases between. This CDR3 spans 14 amino acids. The CDR3 sequence: CSATSRQGAEGYTF. CDR3 DNA: TGCAGTGCGACCTCCCGGCAGGGAGCCGAGGGCTACACCTTC.

This clonotype has just a few counts. The rearrangement uses TRBV19 and TRBJ1-6; no definite D call. V dropped 5 bases and J dropped 7 bases, with 6 bases sitting between them. Germline CDR1 is LNHDA and CDR2 is SQIVND (reference sequence). This CDR3 is 12 amino acids long. The CDR3 sequence: CASSPPNSPLHF. The CDR3 DNA sequence: TGTGCCAGTAGTCCGCCAAATTCACCCCTCCACTTT.

CDR3 coding DNA: TGTGCCAGCGGCAATAATAGGGCTGGGGACACTGAAGCTTTCTTT. As protein: CASGNNRAGDTEAFF. The chain has TRBV21-1 and TRBJ1-1. TRBV21-1 is assigned pseudogene status. CDR3 length equals 15 residues.

The V call is TRBV11-2, the J call TRBJ2-5, with TRBD2 matching 9 bases. CDR1 and CDR2 from the germline V gene are SGHAT and FQNNGV. This CDR3 spans 17 amino acids. With 4 bases clipped from V and 5 bases from J, the junction kept 14 bases outside the gene matches. This CDR3 reads CASSSHLREGRTETQYF. The CDR3 DNA reads as TGTGCCAGCAGCTCCCATTTGCGGGAGGGCCGTACGGAGACCCAGTACTTC.

This chain links TRBV28 with TRBJ2-2, with D possibly matching TRBD1 (6 bases). Germline CDR1 MDHEN, CDR2 SYDVKM. V gave up 6 bases and J gave up 3 bases, with 20 bases separating them. This CDR3 region has 17 residues. The CDR3: CASSPLGVGGHTGELFF. CDR3 sequence (DNA): TGTGCCAGCAGCCCCCTGGGGGTAGGGGGTCACACCGGGGAGCTGTTTTTT.

This clonotype was seen only a few times. The chain has TRBV15 and TRBJ2-5; D unclear. CDR1 is LNHNV, CDR2 YYDKDF, per germline (reference sequence). The CDR3 loop spans 12 amino acids. The V end lost 0 bases, the J end lost 5 bases, and 4 bases lay between the germline ends. CDR3 residues: CATSRDVETQYF. DNA of the CDR3: TGTGCCACCAGCAGAGATGTGGAGACCCAGTACTTC.

The CDR3 DNA sequence: TGTGCCAGTACACGACGGAACACTGAAGCTTTCTTT. It specifies CASTRRNTEAFF. The chain uses TRBV6-1 and TRBJ1-1; no definite D call. Looked up from germline, CDR1 is MNHNS and CDR2 is SASEGT. Between the trimmed V and J ends, which lost 9 bases and 1 base, there was a span of 9 bases. The CDR3 has 12 amino acids.

The V call is TRBV24-1, the J call TRBJ2-1; 9 positions match TRBD1. CDR3 length: 15 residues. Germline CDR1 KGHDR, CDR2 SFDVKD. J lost 7 bases, V lost 4 bases, and 7 bases had no gene match. The CDR3 coding sequence is TGTGCCACCAGTGACCCCTACAGGGGGCGGAATGAGCAGTTCTTC. It codes for CATSDPYRGRNEQFF.

This clonotype was counted a few times. The chain has TRBV28 and TRBJ1-6; unclear D gene. The CDR3 runs to 14 residues. CDR1 MDHEN and CDR2 SYDVKM come from the germline V gene. V shed 10 bases and J shed 9 bases, with 19 bases lying between them. The CDR3 region has the DNA TGTGCCACCCTTAGTGTACAGTGGGCTTCACCCCTCCACTTT. Translated, it gives CATLSVQWASPLHF.

The sample holds a few counts of this clonotype. This chain links TRBV18 with TRBJ2-7; TRBD1 matches 10 bases. J was trimmed by 6 bases and V by 4 bases; bases with no gene match: 6. Per the germline V gene, CDR1 is KGHSH and CDR2 is LQKENI. The CDR3 is 14 amino acids. The CDR3 loop is CASSQETGGREQYF. The CDR3 nucleotides read TGTGCCAGCTCACAGGAGACAGGGGGCCGCGAGCAGTACTTC.

There are a few counts of this clonotype. The V call is TRBV30, the J call TRBJ2-7; a weak D match, TRBD1 (5 bases). The V end lost 0 bases, the J end lost 0 bases, and 6 bases lay between the germline ends. Germline-derived CDR1 and CDR2 are GTSNPN and SVGIG (reference sequence). This CDR3 is built from 13 residues. CDR3 residues: CAWSVQVSYEQYF. CDR3 bases: TGTGCCTGGAGTGTACAGGTCTCCTACGAGCAGTACTTC.

This clonotype was counted between two and nine times. This rearrangement joins TRBV28 to TRBJ1-2; the match to TRBD1 covers 7 bases. Germline V gene lookup returns CDR1 MDHEN and CDR2 SYDVKM. The CDR3 has 14 residues. V lost 6 bases and J lost 4; bases outside the gene matches: 8. For the CDR3, the DNA is TGTGCCAGCAGGTTGACAGGGAGGACCTATGGCTACACCTTC. It encodes CASRLTGRTYGYTF.

The chain joins TRBV20-1 to TRBJ1-4, with unresolved D. The germline gives CDR1 DFQATT, CDR2 SNEGSKA (reference sequence). The CDR3 extends over 15 amino acids. The V gene lost 0 bases and the J gene lost 4 bases, with 12 bases spanning the gap. In DNA, the CDR3 is TGCAGTGCTAGAGAATGGGCCCTAATTAATGAAAAACTGTTTTTT. Its translation: CSAREWALINEKLFF.